This entry concerns a single T cell receptor (beta chain). Its antigen remains unidentified. Donors uniformly comprised healthy Caucasians. The data derive from a study of identical twins. General study points: Invariant MAIT and iNKT cells are populations that could partly confound zero-insertion analyses.

MiXCR was run by TCRdb on the 5' RACE reads, yielding one entry per CDR3 protein. The sample gives about 530,000 distinct CDR3 sequences, about 15% of which show up once; about 0.47% is in the top ten. These sequences were also reported in another study, on yellow fever vaccine responses in identical twins. From that report: In identical twins, vaccine T cell responses appeared partly shared and partly individual.

Specimen: CD4+ T cells sorted from blood. The source of this sequence is a woman aged 18-35 years in good health.

The CDR3: CSATLAGVFTDTQYF. Here the CDR3 DNA reads TGCAGTGCTACCCTAGCGGGGGTGTTCACAGATACGCAGTATTTT. This chain links TRBV20-1 with TRBJ2-3; the match to TRBD2 covers 10 bases. Germline V gene sequence: CDR1 DFQATT, CDR2 SNEGSKA (reference sequence). V was clipped by 4 bases and J by 2 bases; unmatched bases: 6. The CDR3 is 15 amino acids.